These 2 T cell receptor beta chains share one sample of origin, sequenced in a study of shared clonotypes between healthy human individuals. Assay used: immunoSEQ multiplex PCR; TCRdb lists only in-frame clones, some missing. The sample lists around 1.5 million clones, 95% to 99% seen once, with around 0.47% in the top ten. Sequencing was carried out using naive CD4+ T cells sorted from blood. Subset here: CD45RA+ positively selected. These receptors were obtained from a man aged 30 to 39 in good health.

The chain combines TRBV29-1 with TRBJ1-5, with 7 bases fitting TRBD1. V lost 4 bases and J lost 6; bases outside the gene matches: 9. The CDR3 extends over 14 amino acids. Looked up from germline, CDR1 is SQVTM and CDR2 is ANQGSEA. Written as DNA, the CDR3 is TGCAGCGTTGGGGGAGGGGGCGGCGGTCAGCCCCAGCATTTT. Translation: CSVGGGGGGQPQHF.

The chain carries TRBV27 and TRBJ2-6; perhaps TRBD2 as D (6 bases). V lost 2 bases and J lost 0, with 8 bases in between. Germline V gene sequence: CDR1 MNHEY, CDR2 SMNVEV (reference sequence). The CDR3 loop spans 16 amino acids. CDR3 DNA: TGTGCCAGCAGTTTAACGGGAGCCTCTGGGGCCAACGTCCTGACTTTC. As protein: CASSLTGASGANVLTF.